This passage covers 14 T cell receptor beta chains from one sample sequenced in a study of shared clonotypes between healthy human individuals. Produced via immunoSEQ multiplex PCR; TCRdb's table is partial and in-frame only. The table records millions of clones, 90% to 95% of them present only once. Sequences were obtained from naive CD4+ T cells sorted from blood. Sample subset: CD45RA+ positively selected. The receptors stem from a man younger than 35 in good health.

As regards this clone: Different DNA sequences within this sample yield the same CDR3. The chain joins TRBV7-9 to TRBJ1-5, with D possibly matching TRBD1 (6 bases). The CDR3 covers 17 residues. Between the trimmed V and J ends, which lost 5 bases and 0 bases, there was a span of 17 bases. Germline V CDR1 and CDR2: SEHNR, FQNEAQ (reference sequence). Here the CDR3 DNA reads TGTGCCAGCAGCCGAGCCACGACAGGCAATAGCAATCAGCCCCAGCATTTT. It is translated as CASSRATTGNSNQPQHF. Based on the CDR3 plus reference TRBV7-9 and TRBJ1-5, the full variable domain is DTGVSQNPRHKITKRGQNVTFRCDPISEHNRLYWYRQTLGQGPEFLTYFQNEAQLEKSRLLSDRFSAERPKGSFSTLEIQRTEQGDSAMYLCASSRATTGNSNQPQHFGDGTRLSIL.

This chain uses TRBV10-3 with TRBJ2-7; 7 nucleotides agree with TRBD1. J lost 0 bases, V lost 10 bases, and 3 bases had no gene match. The germline CDR1 and CDR2 sequences are ENHRY and SYGVKD. The CDR3 runs 12 residues. The CDR3 is CATGDSSYEQYF. In nucleotides, the CDR3 is TGTGCCACCGGGGACAGCTCCTACGAGCAGTACTTC.

Notes on this clone: This specimen includes other DNA sequences encoding the same CDR3. The chain joins TRBV18 to TRBJ2-5, with TRBD1 matching 7 bases. Trimming removed 3 bases from V and 2 bases from J; junction bases left unmatched: 3. CDR1 is KGHSH and CDR2 is LQKENI in the germline V gene. The CDR3 is 14 residues long. CDR3 protein: CASSPYRGQETQYF. The CDR3 DNA follows: TGTGCCAGCTCACCCTACAGGGGACAAGAGACCCAGTACTTC.

A remark on this clone: A read error may produce the germline difference seen at one junction end. The J gene is TRBJ1-3, the V gene TRBV7-7; D is ambiguous. The CDR3 is made up of 13 amino acids. Germline V gene data show CDR1 as SSHAT and CDR2 as FNYEAQ (reference sequence). CDR3 in amino acids: CASSSSPGNTIYF. Here the CDR3 DNA reads TGTGCTAGCAGCTCCAGCCCTGGAAACACCATATATTTT. Full variable domain (missing parts from reference TRBV7-7 and TRBJ1-3): GAGVSQSPRYKVTKRGQDVTLRCDPISSHATLYWYQQALGQGPEFLTYFNYEAQPDKSGLPSDRFSAERPEGSISTLTIQRTEQRDSAMYRCASSSSPGNTIYFGEGSWLTVV.

The chain combines TRBV10-3 with TRBJ2-7; 14 bases map to TRBD2. CDR1 and CDR2 (germline): ENHRY, SYGVKD. The CDR3 is 15 residues long. V lost 5 bases, J lost 6 bases, and 6 bases stayed unmatched. DNA of the CDR3: TGTGCCATCAGTAGGGGACTAGCGGGAGCCGGCGAGCAGTACTTC. Translating gives CAISRGLAGAGEQYF.

The chain uses TRBV5-1 and TRBJ2-5; 7 bases map to TRBD1. Germline lookup yields CDR1 SGHRS and CDR2 YFSETQ. This CDR3 region has 16 residues. Unmatched junction bases numbered 12, after V lost 4 bases and J lost 3 bases. The CDR3 nucleotides read TGCGCCAGCAGCGTGGGTTGGAAGGGGGCGGAAGAGACCCAGTACTTC. This translates into CASSVGWKGAEETQYF.

The chain recombines TRBV5-1 with TRBJ2-5; 12 bases fit TRBD2. The germline gives CDR1 SGHRS, CDR2 YFSETQ. V gave up 6 bases and J gave up 1 base; unmatched junction bases: 4. This CDR3 spans 15 amino acids. The CDR3 is CASNLLAGGQETQYF. In nucleotides, the CDR3 is TGCGCCAGCAACCTACTAGCGGGGGGCCAAGAGACCCAGTACTTC. The full variable domain, rest sourced from reference TRBV5-1 and TRBJ2-5, is KAGVTQTPRYLIKTRGQQVTLSCSPISGHRSVSWYQQTPGQGLQFLFEYFSETQRNKGNFPGRFSGRQFSNSRSEMNVSTLELGDSALYLCASNLLAGGQETQYFGPGTRLLVL.

The gene calls are TRBV19 and TRBJ1-1; TRBD1 is a possible D gene (5 bases). Germline assignment: CDR1 LNHDA and CDR2 SQIVND (reference sequence). V lost 5 bases to trimming and J lost 4 bases, with 14 bases between them. This CDR3 comprises 14 residues. Here the CDR3 reads CASSSHDSRTEAFF. In DNA, the CDR3 is TGTGCCAGTAGTTCCCACGACAGCCGCACTGAAGCTTTCTTT.

J is TRBJ2-6 and V is TRBV19, with a weak D call TRBD1 (6 bases). CDR3 size: 17 residues. The germline gives CDR1 LNHDA, CDR2 SQIVND (reference sequence). V was cut by 7 bases and J by 4 bases, with 20 bases left in between. CDR3 sequence: CASTRGNAGAGANVLTF. For the CDR3, the DNA is TGTGCCAGTACCCGAGGTAACGCAGGGGCAGGGGCCAACGTCCTGACTTTC.

The CDR3 sequence is CASTTGLLEAFF. CDR3 DNA sequence: TGTGCCAGCACCACTGGACTCTTGGAGGCTTTCTTT. The chain links TRBV6-5 to TRBJ1-1; D is ambiguous. V was pared by 7 bases and J by 11 bases, with 17 bases between. The germline V gene encodes CDR1 MNHEY and CDR2 SVGAGI. This CDR3 has 12 amino acids.

This chain's CDR3 is CASSLSTFRDRTQNTEAFF. CDR3 DNA: TGTGCCAGCAGCTTATCGACTTTCCGGGACAGGACCCAGAACACTGAAGCTTTCTTT. The chain couples TRBV7-9 to TRBJ1-1, with TRBD1 matching 8 bases. Germline V CDR1 and CDR2: SEHNR, FQNEAQ (reference sequence). V gave up 2 bases and J gave up 1 base; unmatched junction bases: 15. There are 19 residues in the CDR3. Variable domain in full (rest from reference TRBV7-9 and TRBJ1-1): DTGVSQNPRHKITKRGQNVTFRCDPISEHNRLYWYRQTLGQGPEFLTYFQNEAQLEKSRLLSDRFSAERPKGSFSTLEIQRTEQGDSAMYLCASSLSTFRDRTQNTEAFFGQGTRLTVV.

The chain joins TRBV12-5 to TRBJ1-1; possible D gene TRBD1, 6 bases. The CDR3 runs 15 residues. V was cut by 3 bases and J by 5 bases, with 16 bases left in between. The germline V gene encodes CDR1 LGHNT and CDR2 FRNRAP. This CDR3 reads CASGFAGGQITEAFF. As DNA, the CDR3 is TGTGCTAGTGGTTTTGCGGGGGGGCAGATAACTGAAGCTTTCTTT.

The chain employs TRBV7-2 and TRBJ2-1; D unresolved. Trimming removed 5 bases from V and 3 bases from J, with 8 bases in between. The CDR3 is 13 amino acids. Germline CDR1 and CDR2: SGHTA and FQGNSA. The CDR3 spells CASSRGDYNEQFF. The CDR3, as DNA: TGTGCCAGCAGCCGAGGTGACTACAATGAGCAGTTCTTC. Drawing the rest from reference TRBV7-2 and TRBJ2-1, the complete variable domain is GAGVSQSPSNKVTEKGKDVELRCDPISGHTALYWYRQSLGQGLEFLIYFQGNSAPDKSGLPSDRFSAERTGGSVSTLTIQRTQQEDSAVYLCASSRGDYNEQFFGPGTRLTVL.

The V gene is TRBV7-8, the J gene TRBJ2-7; no firm D call. V lost 7 bases, J lost 2 bases, and 21 bases lay in between. The CDR3 contains 16 residues. CDR1 SGHVS and CDR2 FQNEAQ come from the germline V gene. CDR3 DNA sequence: TGTGCCAGCACCCCCGACGAGGCAGCCGGCGCCTACGAGCAGTACTTC. Protein product: CASTPDEAAGAYEQYF.